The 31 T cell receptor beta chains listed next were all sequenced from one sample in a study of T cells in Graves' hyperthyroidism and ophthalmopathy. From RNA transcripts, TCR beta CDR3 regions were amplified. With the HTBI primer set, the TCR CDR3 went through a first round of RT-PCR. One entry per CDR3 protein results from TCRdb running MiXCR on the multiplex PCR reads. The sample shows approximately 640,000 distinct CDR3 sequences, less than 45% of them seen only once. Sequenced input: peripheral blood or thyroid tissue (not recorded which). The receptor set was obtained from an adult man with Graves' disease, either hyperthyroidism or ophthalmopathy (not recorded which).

The CDR3 sequence: CSARDGGSMNTEAFF. The CDR3 region has the DNA TGCAGTGCTAGAGATGGAGGGAGCATGAACACTGAAGCTTTCTTT. This sequence joins TRBV20-1 and TRBJ1-1; D ambiguous. CDR3 length: 15 residues. V was trimmed by 0 bases and J by 0 bases, leaving 11 bases between them. Per germline, CDR1 DFQATT and CDR2 SNEGSKA (reference sequence).

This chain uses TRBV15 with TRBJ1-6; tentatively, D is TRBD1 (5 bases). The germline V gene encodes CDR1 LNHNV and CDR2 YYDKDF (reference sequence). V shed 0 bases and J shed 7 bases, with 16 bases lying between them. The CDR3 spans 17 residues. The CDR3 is CATSRDRGEVVNSPLHF. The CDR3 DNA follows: TGTGCCACCAGCAGAGATCGGGGGGAGGTCGTGAATTCACCCCTCCACTTT.

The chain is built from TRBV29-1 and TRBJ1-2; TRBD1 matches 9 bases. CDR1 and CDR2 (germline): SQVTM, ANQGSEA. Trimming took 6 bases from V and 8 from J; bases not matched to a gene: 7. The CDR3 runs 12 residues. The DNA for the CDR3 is TGCAGCGTGGCCCTTACAGGGGGCGGCTACACCTTC. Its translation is CSVALTGGGYTF.

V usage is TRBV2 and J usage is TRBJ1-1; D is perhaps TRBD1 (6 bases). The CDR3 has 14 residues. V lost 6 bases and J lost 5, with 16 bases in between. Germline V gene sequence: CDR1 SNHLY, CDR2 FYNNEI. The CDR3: CASREGGGGTEAFF. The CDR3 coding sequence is TGTGCCAGCAGAGAGGGTGGGGGCGGAACTGAAGCTTTCTTT.

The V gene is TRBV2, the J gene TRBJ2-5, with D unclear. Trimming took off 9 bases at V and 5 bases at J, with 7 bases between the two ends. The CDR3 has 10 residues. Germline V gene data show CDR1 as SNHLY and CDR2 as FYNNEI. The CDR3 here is CARGSETQYF. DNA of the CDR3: TGTGCCAGGGGGTCGGAGACCCAGTACTTC.

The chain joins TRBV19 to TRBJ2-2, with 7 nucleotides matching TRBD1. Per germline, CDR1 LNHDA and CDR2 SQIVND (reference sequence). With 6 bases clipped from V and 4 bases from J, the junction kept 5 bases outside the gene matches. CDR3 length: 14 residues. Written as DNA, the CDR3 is TGTGCCAGTAGACGAGCAGGGGGCACCGGGGAGCTGTTTTTT. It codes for CASRRAGGTGELFF.

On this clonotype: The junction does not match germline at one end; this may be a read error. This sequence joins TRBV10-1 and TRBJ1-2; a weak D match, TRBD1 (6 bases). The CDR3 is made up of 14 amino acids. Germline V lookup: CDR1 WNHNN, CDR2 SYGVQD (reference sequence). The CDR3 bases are TGTGCCAGCAGCGCCCCGGGGGCTTACTATGGCTACACCTTC. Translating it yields CASSAPGAYYGYTF.

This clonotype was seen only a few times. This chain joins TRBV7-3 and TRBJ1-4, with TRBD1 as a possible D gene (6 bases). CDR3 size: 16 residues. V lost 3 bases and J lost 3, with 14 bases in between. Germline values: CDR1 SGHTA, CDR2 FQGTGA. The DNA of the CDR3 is TGTGCCAGCAGCTTCGACAGGCTTGGGCCTAATGAAAAACTGTTTTTT. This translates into CASSFDRLGPNEKLFF.

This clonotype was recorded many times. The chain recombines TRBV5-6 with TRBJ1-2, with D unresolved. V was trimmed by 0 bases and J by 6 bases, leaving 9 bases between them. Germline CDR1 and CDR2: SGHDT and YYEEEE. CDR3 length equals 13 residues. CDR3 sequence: CASSLVGLDGYTF. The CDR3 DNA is TGTGCCAGCAGCTTGGTTGGTTTGGATGGCTACACCTTC. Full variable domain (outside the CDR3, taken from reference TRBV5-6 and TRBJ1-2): DAGVTQSPTHLIKTRGQQVTLRCSPKSGHDTVSWYQQALGQGPQFIFQYYEEEERQRGNFPDRFSGHQFPNYSSELNVNALLLGDSALYLCASSLVGLDGYTFGSGTRLTVV.

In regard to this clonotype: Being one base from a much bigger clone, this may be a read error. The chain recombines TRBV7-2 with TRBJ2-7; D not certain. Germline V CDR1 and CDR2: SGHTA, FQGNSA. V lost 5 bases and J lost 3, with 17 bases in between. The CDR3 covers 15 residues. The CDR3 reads CASSASLGARYEQYF. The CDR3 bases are TGTGCCAGCAGCGCGTCCTTGGGTGCCCGCTACGAGCAGTACTTC.

The CDR3 is CASSYLTRTYEQYF. CDR3 nucleotide sequence: TGTGCCAGCAGTTACCTCACCCGAACTTACGAGCAGTACTTC. The V call is TRBV7-9, the J call TRBJ2-7, with no clear D. CDR3 size: 14 residues. CDR1 and CDR2 (germline): SEHNR, FQNEAQ (reference sequence). V was shortened by 6 bases and J by 4 bases, with 16 bases between the two germline ends.

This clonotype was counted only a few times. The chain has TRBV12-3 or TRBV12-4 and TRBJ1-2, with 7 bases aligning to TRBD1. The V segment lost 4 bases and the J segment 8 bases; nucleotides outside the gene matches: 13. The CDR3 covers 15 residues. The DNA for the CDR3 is TGTGCCAGCAGTTCGACAGGGTTGGGGGCTATGGGCTACACCTTC. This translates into CASSSTGLGAMGYTF.

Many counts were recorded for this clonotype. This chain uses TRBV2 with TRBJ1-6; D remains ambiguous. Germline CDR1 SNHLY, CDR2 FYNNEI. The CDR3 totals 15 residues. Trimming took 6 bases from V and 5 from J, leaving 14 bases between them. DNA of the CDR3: TGTGCCAGCAGGACACTGAGGACTCATAATTCACCCCTCCACTTT. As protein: CASRTLRTHNSPLHF.

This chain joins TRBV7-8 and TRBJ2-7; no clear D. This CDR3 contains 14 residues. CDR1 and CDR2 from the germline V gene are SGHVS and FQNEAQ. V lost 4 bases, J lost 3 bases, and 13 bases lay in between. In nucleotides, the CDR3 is TGTGCCAGCAGCTCAGCGACTGTATACTACGAGCAGTACTTC. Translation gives CASSSATVYYEQYF.

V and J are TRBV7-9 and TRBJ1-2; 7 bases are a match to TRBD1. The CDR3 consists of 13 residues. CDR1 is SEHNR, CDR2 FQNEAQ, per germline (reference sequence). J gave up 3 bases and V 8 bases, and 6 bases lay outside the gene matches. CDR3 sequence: CASADRDDYGYTF. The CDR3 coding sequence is TGTGCCAGCGCTGACAGGGACGACTATGGCTACACCTTC. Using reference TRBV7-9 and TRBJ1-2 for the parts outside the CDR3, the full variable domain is DTGVSQNPRHKITKRGQNVTFRCDPISEHNRLYWYRQTLGQGPEFLTYFQNEAQLEKSRLLSDRFSAERPKGSFSTLEIQRTEQGDSAMYLCASADRDDYGYTFGSGTRLTVV.

The DNA for the CDR3 is TGTGCCTCAACAGGGGGCGCGGACGGCTACACCTTC. It specifies CASTGGADGYTF. The chain has TRBV10-3 and TRBJ1-2; 9 bases agree with TRBD1. CDR3 length equals 12 residues. Germline-derived CDR1 and CDR2 are ENHRY and SYGVKD. J lost 8 bases, V lost 11 bases, and 9 bases had no gene match.

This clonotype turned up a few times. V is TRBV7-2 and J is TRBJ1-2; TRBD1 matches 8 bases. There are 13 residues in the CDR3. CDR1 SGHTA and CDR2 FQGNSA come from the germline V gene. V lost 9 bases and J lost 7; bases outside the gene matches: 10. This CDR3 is CASYNRGFGGYTF. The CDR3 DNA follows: TGTGCCAGTTATAACAGGGGGTTCGGTGGCTACACCTTC.

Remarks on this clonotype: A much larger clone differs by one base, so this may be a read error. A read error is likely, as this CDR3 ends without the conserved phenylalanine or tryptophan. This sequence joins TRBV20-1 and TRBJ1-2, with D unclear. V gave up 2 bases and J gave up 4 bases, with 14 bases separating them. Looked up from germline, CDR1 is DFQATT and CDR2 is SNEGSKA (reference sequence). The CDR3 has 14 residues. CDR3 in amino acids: CSARPPASAYGYTL. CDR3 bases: TGCAGTGCTAGACCCCCAGCCTCGGCCTATGGCTACACCCTC.

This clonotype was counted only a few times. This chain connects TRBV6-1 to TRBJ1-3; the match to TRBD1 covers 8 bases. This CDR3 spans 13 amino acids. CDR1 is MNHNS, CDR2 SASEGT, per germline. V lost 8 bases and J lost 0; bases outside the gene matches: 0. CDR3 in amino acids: CASGQGSGNTIYF. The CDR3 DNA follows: TGTGCCAGCGGACAGGGCTCTGGAAACACCATATATTTT.

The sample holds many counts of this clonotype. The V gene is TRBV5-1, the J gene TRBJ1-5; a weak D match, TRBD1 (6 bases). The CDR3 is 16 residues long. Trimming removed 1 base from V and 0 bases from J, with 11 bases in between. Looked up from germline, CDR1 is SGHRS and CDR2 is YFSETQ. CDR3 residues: CASSLTGSYSNQPQHF. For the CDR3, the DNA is TGCGCCAGCAGCTTGACAGGGTCCTATAGCAATCAGCCCCAGCATTTT.

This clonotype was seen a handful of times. The chain's CDR3 is CASRLRDRQNTEAFF. CDR3 in DNA: TGTGCCAGCAGGCTAAGGGACAGGCAGAACACTGAAGCTTTCTTT. V usage is TRBV7-9 and J usage is TRBJ1-1; TRBD1 agrees at 8 bases. The CDR3 has 15 amino acids. V lost 6 bases and J lost 1; bases outside the gene matches: 7. In germline, CDR1 is SEHNR, CDR2 FQNEAQ (reference sequence).

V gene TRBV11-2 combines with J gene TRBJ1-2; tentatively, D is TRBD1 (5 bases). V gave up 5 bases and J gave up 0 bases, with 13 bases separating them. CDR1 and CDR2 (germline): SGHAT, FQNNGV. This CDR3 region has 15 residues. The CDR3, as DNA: TGTGCCAGCAGCCAACCTTGGGGCGCTAACTATGGCTACACCTTC. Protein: CASSQPWGANYGYTF. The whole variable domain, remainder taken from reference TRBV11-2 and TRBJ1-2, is EAGVAQSPRYKIIEKRQSVAFWCNPISGHATLYWYQQILGQGPKLLIQFQNNGVVDDSQLPKDRFSAERLKGVDSTLKIQPAKLEDSAVYLCASSQPWGANYGYTFGSGTRLTVV.

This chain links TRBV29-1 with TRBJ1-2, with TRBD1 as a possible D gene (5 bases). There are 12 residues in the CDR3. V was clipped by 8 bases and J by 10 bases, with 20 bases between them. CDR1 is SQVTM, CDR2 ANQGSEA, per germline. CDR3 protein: CSSPTMTADYTF. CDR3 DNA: TGCAGCAGTCCGACGATGACAGCCGACTACACCTTC. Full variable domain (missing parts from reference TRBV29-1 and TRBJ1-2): SAVISQKPSRDICQRGTSLTIQCQVDSQVTMMFWYRQQPGQSLTLIATANQGSEATYESGFVIDKFPISRPNLTFSTLTVSNMSPEDSSIYLCSSPTMTADYTFGSGTRLTVV.

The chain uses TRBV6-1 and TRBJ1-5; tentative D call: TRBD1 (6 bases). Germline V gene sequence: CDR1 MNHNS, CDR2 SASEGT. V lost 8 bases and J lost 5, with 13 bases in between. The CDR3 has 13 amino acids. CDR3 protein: CASGTRWDQPQHF. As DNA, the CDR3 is TGTGCCAGCGGGACACGGTGGGATCAGCCCCAGCATTTT.

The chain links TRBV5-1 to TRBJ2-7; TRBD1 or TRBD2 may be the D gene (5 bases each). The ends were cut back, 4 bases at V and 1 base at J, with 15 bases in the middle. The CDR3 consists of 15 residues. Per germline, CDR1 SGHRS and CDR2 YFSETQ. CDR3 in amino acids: CASSGAGSGSYEQYF. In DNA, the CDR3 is TGCGCCAGCAGCGGAGCAGGGTCGGGATCCTACGAGCAGTACTTC.

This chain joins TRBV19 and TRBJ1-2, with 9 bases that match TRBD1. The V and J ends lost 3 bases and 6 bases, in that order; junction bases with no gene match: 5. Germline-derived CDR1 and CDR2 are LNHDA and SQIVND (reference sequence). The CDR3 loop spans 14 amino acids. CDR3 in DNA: TGTGCCAGTAGTATCGGACAGGGGAACGATGGCTACACCTTC. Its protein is CASSIGQGNDGYTF.

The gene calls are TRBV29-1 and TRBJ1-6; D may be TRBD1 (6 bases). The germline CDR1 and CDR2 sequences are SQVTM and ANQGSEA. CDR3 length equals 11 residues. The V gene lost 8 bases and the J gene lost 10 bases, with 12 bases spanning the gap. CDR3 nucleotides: TGCAGCCCTGGCACAGGGTCACCCCTCCACTTT. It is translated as CSPGTGSPLHF.

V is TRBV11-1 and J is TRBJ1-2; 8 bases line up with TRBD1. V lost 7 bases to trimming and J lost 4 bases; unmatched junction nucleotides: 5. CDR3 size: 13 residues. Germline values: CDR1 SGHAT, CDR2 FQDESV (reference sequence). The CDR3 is CASTRTGTYGYTF. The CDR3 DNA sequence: TGTGCCAGCACAAGGACAGGGACCTATGGCTACACCTTC.

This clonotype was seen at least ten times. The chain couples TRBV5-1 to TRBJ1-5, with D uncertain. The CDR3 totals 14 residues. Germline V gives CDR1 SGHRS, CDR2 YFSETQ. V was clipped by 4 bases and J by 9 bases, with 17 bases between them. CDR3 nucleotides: TGCGCCAGCAGCCCTCGGGTCGGAACGGGGCCCCAGCATTTT. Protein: CASSPRVGTGPQHF.

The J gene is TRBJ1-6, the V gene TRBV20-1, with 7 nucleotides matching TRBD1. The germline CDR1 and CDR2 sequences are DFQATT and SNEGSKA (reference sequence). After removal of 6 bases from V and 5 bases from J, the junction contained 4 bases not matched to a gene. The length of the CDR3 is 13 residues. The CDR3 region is CSARQGHNSPLHF. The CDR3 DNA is TGCAGTGCCAGACAGGGACATAATTCACCCCTCCACTTT.

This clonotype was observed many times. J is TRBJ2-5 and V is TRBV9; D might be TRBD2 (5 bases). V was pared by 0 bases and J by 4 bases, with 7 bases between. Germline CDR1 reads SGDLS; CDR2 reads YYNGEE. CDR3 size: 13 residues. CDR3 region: CASSVDEGETQYF. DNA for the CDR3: TGTGCCAGCAGCGTAGATGAGGGAGAGACCCAGTACTTC.